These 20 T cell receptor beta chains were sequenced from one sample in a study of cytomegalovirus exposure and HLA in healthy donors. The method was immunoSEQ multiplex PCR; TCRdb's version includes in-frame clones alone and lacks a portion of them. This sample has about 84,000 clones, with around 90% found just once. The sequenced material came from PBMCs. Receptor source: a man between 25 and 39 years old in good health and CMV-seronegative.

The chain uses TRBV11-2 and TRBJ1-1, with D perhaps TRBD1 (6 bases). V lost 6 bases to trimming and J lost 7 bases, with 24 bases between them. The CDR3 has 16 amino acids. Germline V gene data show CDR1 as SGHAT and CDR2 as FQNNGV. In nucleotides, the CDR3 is TGTGCCAGCAGTGAACTACCCCGCCGGGACATCCTTGAAGCTTTCTTT. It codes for CASSELPRRDILEAFF.

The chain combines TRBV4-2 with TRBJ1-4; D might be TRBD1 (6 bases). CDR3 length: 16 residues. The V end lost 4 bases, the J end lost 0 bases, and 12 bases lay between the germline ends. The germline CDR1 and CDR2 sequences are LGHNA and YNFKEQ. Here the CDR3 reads CASSPAGAATNEKLFF. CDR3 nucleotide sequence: TGTGCCAGCAGCCCGGCGGGGGCCGCAACTAATGAAAAACTGTTTTTT.

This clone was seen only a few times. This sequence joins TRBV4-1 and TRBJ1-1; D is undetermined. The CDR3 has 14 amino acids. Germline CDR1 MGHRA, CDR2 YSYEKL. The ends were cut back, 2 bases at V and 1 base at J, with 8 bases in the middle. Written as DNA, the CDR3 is TGCGCCAGCAGCCAAAATCGGGGGAACACTGAAGCTTTCTTT. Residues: CASSQNRGNTEAFF.

The CDR3 loop reads CASSPISDSYNEQFF. The CDR3 DNA is TGTGCCAGCAGCCCGATCTCCGACAGTTACAATGAGCAGTTCTTC. The chain combines TRBV11-2 with TRBJ2-1, with D tentatively TRBD1 (5 bases). The CDR3 is 15 amino acids. Trimming took off 5 bases at V and 4 bases at J, with 15 bases between the two ends. In germline, CDR1 is SGHAT, CDR2 FQNNGV. The full variable domain, its missing parts supplied by reference TRBV11-2 and TRBJ2-1, is EAGVAQSPRYKIIEKRQSVAFWCNPISGHATLYWYQQILGQGPKLLIQFQNNGVVDDSQLPKDRFSAERLKGVDSTLKIQPAKLEDSAVYLCASSPISDSYNEQFFGPGTRLTVL.

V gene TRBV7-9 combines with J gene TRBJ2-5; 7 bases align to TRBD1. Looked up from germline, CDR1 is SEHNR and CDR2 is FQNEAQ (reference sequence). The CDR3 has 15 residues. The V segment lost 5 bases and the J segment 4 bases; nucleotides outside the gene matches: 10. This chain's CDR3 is CASSHYPRGSETQYF. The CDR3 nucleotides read TGTGCCAGCAGCCACTACCCCAGGGGGTCAGAGACCCAGTACTTC.

In DNA, the CDR3 is TGTGCCAGCAGCTTCCTTGGGCGAAGAGGAAACACCATATATTTT. As protein: CASSFLGRRGNTIYF. J is TRBJ1-3 and V is TRBV11-2; D unresolved. Per the germline V gene, CDR1 is SGHAT and CDR2 is FQNNGV. Trimming shortened V by 3 bases and J by 4 bases, and 13 bases separated the two germline ends. The CDR3 spans 15 residues.

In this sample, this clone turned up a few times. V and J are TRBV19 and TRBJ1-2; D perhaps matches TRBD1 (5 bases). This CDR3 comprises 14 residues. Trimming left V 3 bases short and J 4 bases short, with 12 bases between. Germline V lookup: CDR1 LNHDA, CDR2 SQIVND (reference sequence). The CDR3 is CASSIDQGSYGYTF. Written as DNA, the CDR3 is TGTGCCAGTAGTATTGATCAGGGTTCCTATGGCTACACCTTC.

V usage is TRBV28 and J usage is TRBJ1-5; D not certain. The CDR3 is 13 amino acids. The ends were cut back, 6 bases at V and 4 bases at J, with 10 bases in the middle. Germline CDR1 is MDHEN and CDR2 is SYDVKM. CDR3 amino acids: CASRAPGNQPQHF. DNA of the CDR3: TGTGCCAGCAGAGCCCCCGGGAATCAGCCCCAGCATTTT.

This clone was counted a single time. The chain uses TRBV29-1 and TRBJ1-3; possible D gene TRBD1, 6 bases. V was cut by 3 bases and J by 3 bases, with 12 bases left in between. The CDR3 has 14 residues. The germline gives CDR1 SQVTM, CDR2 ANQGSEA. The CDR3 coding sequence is TGCAGCGTTGACGGGGGGGCTGTTGGAAACACCATATATTTT. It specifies CSVDGGAVGNTIYF.

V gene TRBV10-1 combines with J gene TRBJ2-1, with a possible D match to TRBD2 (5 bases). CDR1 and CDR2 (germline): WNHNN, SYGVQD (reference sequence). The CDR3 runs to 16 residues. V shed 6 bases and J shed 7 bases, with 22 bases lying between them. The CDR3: CASRIPREGRYNEQFF. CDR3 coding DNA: TGCGCCAGCAGGATTCCACGAGAGGGCCGATATAATGAGCAGTTCTTC.

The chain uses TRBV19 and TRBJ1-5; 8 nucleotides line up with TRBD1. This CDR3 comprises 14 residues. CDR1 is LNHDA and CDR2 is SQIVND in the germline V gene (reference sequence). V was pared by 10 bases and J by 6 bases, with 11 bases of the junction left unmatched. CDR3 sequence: CATTSGTGGQPQHF. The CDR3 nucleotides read TGTGCCACTACCAGTGGGACAGGAGGTCAGCCCCAGCATTTT.

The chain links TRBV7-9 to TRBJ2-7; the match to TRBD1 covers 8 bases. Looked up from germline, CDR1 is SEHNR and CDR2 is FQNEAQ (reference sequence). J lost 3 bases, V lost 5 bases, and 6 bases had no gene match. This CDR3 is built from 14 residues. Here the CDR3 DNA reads TGTGCCAGCAGCAAAGGACAGGGAGACTACGAGCAGTACTTC. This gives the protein CASSKGQGDYEQYF. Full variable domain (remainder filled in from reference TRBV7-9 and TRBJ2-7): DTGVSQNPRHKITKRGQNVTFRCDPISEHNRLYWYRQTLGQGPEFLTYFQNEAQLEKSRLLSDRFSAERPKGSFSTLEIQRTEQGDSAMYLCASSKGQGDYEQYFGPGTRLTVT.

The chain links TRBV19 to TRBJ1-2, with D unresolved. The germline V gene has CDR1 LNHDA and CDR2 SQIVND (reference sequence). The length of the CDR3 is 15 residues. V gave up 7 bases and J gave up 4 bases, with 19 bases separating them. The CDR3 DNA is TGTGCCAGTACCATGGAGGCTTCTCACGGCTATGGCTACACCTTC. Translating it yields CASTMEASHGYGYTF.

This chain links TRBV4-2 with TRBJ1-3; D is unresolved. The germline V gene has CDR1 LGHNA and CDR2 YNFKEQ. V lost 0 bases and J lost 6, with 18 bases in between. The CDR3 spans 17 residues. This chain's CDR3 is CASSQEEFVSRENTIYF. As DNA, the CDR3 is TGTGCCAGCAGCCAAGAAGAATTCGTGAGTCGGGAAAACACCATATATTTT.

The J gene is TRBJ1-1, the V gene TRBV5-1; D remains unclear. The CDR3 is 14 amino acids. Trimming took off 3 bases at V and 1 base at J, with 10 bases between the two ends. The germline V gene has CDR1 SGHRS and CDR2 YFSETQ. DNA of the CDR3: TGCGCCAGCAGCTCGCCCCGCGGGAACACTGAAGCTTTCTTT. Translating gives CASSSPRGNTEAFF.

CDR3 loop: CASSYRLTGGNYGYTF. The CDR3 DNA follows: TGTGCCAGCAGTTACAGGTTGACAGGGGGTAACTATGGCTACACCTTC. The chain combines TRBV6-5 with TRBJ1-2; TRBD1 matches at 9 bases. The V and J ends lost 2 bases and 1 base, in that order; junction bases with no gene match: 5. This CDR3 region has 16 residues. CDR1 is MNHEY and CDR2 is SVGAGI in the germline V gene.

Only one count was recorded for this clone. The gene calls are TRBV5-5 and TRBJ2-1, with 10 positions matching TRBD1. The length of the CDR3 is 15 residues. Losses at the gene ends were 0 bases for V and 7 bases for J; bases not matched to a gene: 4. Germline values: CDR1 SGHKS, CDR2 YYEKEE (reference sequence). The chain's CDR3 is CASSLETGGWNEQFF. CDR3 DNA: TGTGCCAGCAGCTTGGAGACAGGGGGCTGGAATGAGCAGTTCTTC.

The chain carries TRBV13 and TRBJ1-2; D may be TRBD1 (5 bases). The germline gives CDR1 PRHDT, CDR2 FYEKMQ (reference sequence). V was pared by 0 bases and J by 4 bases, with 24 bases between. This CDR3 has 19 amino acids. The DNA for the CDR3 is TGTGCCAGCAGCTTAGGCTCCCCTTCGGGCAGGGATTATCGCTATGGCTACACCTTC. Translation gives CASSLGSPSGRDYRYGYTF.

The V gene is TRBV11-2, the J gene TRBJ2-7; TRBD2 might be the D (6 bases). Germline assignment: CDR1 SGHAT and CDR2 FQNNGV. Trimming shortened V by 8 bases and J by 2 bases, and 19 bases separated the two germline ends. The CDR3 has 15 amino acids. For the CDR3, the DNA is TGTGCCAGCTCCGTTAGGGCGGGGCTGACCTACGAGCAGTACTTC. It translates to CASSVRAGLTYEQYF.

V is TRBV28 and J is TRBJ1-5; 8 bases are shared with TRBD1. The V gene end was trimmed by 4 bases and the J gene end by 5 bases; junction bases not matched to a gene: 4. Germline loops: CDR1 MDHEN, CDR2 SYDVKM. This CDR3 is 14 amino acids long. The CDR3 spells CASSSGQGHQPQHF. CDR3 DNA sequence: TGTGCCAGCAGTTCAGGACAGGGACATCAGCCCCAGCATTTT.